This T cell receptor (beta chain) came from a study of T-cell reconstitution after alpha-beta-depleted transplantation in children. Study-wide results and limits: Newly made T cells mostly supplied T-cell counts and diversity one year after transplant. Several hundred graft clones that had expanded were reportedly the source of alpha-beta T cells about two months after transplant. It was surviving recipient T cells and thymic progenitors that gave some patients high TCRbeta diversity at day 60.

To note about this clonotype: Antigen unknown.

Germline CDR1 reads MRHNA; CDR2 reads SNTAGT. V dropped 6 bases and J dropped 5 bases, with 17 bases sitting between them. This CDR3 contains 14 residues. The TCRbeta library was prepared with unique molecular identifiers. A single record per CDR3 protein comes from TCRdb applying MiXCR to the PCR reads. This repertoire shows 250,000 to 400,000 distinct CDR3 sequences, roughly 25% found once; its top ten account for approximately 11%. Sequencing was performed on PBMCs, mostly from graft donor cells, taken 180 days after TCRalphabeta/CD19-depleted stem cell transplant. The chain couples TRBV6-4 to TRBJ2-7; unclear D gene. This sequence originates from a male patient aged 10 to 17 who had a stem cell transplant for acute lymphoblastic leukemia, so the T cells may come from the graft donor. CDR3 sequence: CASRGHLMWDEQYF. The CDR3, as DNA: TGTGCCAGCAGGGGTCACCTAATGTGGGACGAGCAGTACTTC.